This entry is about one T cell receptor beta chain. Under the authors' procedure: For nucleated cells, counts were estimated from reference gene primer amplification. Assay: immunoSEQ multiplex PCR; the TCRdb copy retains only in-frame clones and omits some. That table gives V, J and clone size, and the DNA gave D and trimming. The sample lists 90,000 to 150,000 clones, around 79% occurring once. This record comes from a study of blood T cell repertoires in COVID-19. Looking at the study overall: The origin of the acute and convalescent COVID-19 samples was the United States, Italy and Spain. PBMCs, B-cell-depleted T cells, or T cells provided the cDNA or gDNA that made up the material.

Material for sequencing was peripheral blood. This sequence originates from a man between 50 and 59 years old with acute or convalescent COVID-19.

The CDR3 nucleotides read TGTGCCAGCAGTACTGGGACTAGCGGGAGTTATGAGCAGTTCTTC. It encodes CASSTGTSGSYEQFF. The rearrangement uses TRBV6-2 or TRBV6-3 and TRBJ2-1; 14 bases map to TRBD2. The CDR3 has 15 amino acids. The J segment lost 8 bases and the V segment lost 5 bases, leaving 5 bases of the junction unmatched. The germline CDR1 and CDR2 sequences are MNHEY and SVGEGT.